These 30 T cell receptor beta chains were sequenced from one sample in a study of T cell repertoires in cytomegalovirus infection. TCRdb redid the calling of the reads with MiXCR, one entry per CDR3 protein. This sample yields a few hundred thousand distinct CDR3 sequences, of which roughly 29% are seen a single time; 20% belongs to the top ten. The antigens these receptors bind are not known. Specimen: cultured PBMCs, collected from culture after CMV antigen stimulation. The receptors were gathered from a human donor in good health (CMV status not recorded). Some clones in this sample may be carry-over from other donors' samples.

This chain joins TRBV23-1 and TRBJ2-6; D is ambiguous. TRBV23-1 is filed as an ORF, its function uncertain. The CDR3 consists of 18 residues. The V and J ends lost 2 bases and 0 bases respectively, with 14 bases between them. The CDR3: CASSQPRTESSGANVLTF. Written as DNA, the CDR3 is TGCGCCAGCAGTCAACCCCGGACGGAGAGCTCTGGGGCCAACGTCCTGACTTTC.

The chain's CDR3 is CASSLTGTEQYF. The CDR3 DNA is TGTGCCAGCAGCTTGACAGGGACCGAGCAGTACTTC. The chain employs TRBV27 and TRBJ2-7; TRBD1 agrees at 7 bases. J was trimmed by 6 bases and V by 6 bases; bases with no gene match: 5. Germline V gene data show CDR1 as MNHEY and CDR2 as SMNVEV (reference sequence). CDR3 length equals 12 residues.

The V and J genes are TRBV4-2 and TRBJ2-3; unclear D gene. Per germline, CDR1 LGHNA and CDR2 YNFKEQ. V was trimmed by 0 bases and J by 3 bases, leaving 1 base between them. CDR3 size: 12 residues. CDR3 residues: CASSQETDTQYF. CDR3 nucleotide sequence: TGTGCCAGCAGCCAAGAAACAGATACGCAGTATTTT.

This clonotype was counted only a few times. This chain links TRBV6-4 with TRBJ2-3; D ambiguous. The V and J ends lost 3 bases and 0 bases respectively, with 10 bases between them. CDR1 is MRHNA, CDR2 SNTAGT, per germline. The CDR3 consists of 15 residues. The CDR3 region has the DNA TGTGCCAGCAGTGAAGGGCAGTCTAGCACAGATACGCAGTATTTT. Amino acids: CASSEGQSSTDTQYF.

CDR3 sequence (DNA): TGTGCCAGCAGCCCCCGGAGGGTGGACAATCAGCCCCAGCATTTT. It specifies CASSPRRVDNQPQHF. The gene calls are TRBV7-3 and TRBJ1-5; the D is unclear. CDR3 length equals 15 residues. The V gene's germline CDR1 is SGHTA and CDR2 FQGTGA. Between the trimmed V and J ends, which lost 5 bases and 3 bases, there was a span of 14 bases.

V and J are TRBV20-1 and TRBJ1-5; D is uncertain. Trimming pared 3 bases from V and 7 bases from J, leaving 13 bases between. Germline V gives CDR1 DFQATT, CDR2 SNEGSKA (reference sequence). The CDR3 spans 13 residues. The CDR3 protein is CSARRAIQQPQHF. In DNA form, the CDR3 reads TGCAGTGCTAGGCGGGCAATACAACAGCCCCAGCATTTT.

The rearrangement uses TRBV10-3 and TRBJ2-1; 8 bases line up with TRBD2. Germline V gene lookup returns CDR1 ENHRY and CDR2 SYGVKD. The CDR3 has 15 amino acids. V dropped 8 bases and J dropped 4; count of bases not matched to a gene: 10. CDR3 protein: CAIGATGGAYNEQFF. The CDR3 DNA reads as TGTGCCATCGGAGCGACGGGGGGGGCGTACAATGAGCAGTTCTTC.

This clonotype was detected a few times. This sequence joins TRBV7-6 and TRBJ1-5; D is possibly TRBD1 (6 bases). The germline gives CDR1 SGHVS, CDR2 FNYEAQ. The germline V and J ends were trimmed by 1 base and 0 bases, with 10 bases remaining between them. The CDR3 sequence is 16 residues long. CDR3 nucleotide sequence: TGTGCCAGCAGCTTAGGGACAGCATCTAGCAATCAGCCCCAGCATTTT. This codes for CASSLGTASSNQPQHF.

This clonotype appeared many times. The chain recombines TRBV11-2 with TRBJ2-3; TRBD2 agrees at 12 bases. Germline CDR1 is SGHAT and CDR2 is FQNNGV. This CDR3 is 15 amino acids long. Trimming removed 5 bases from V and 4 bases from J; junction bases left unmatched: 4. Here the CDR3 reads CASSILAGGPDTQYF. The CDR3 DNA reads as TGTGCCAGCAGCATACTAGCGGGAGGCCCAGATACGCAGTATTTT.

This chain joins TRBV27 and TRBJ1-5; D gene ambiguous. V was pared by 4 bases and J by 7 bases, with 11 bases between. The CDR3 has 13 amino acids. Per germline, CDR1 MNHEY and CDR2 SMNVEV (reference sequence). The chain's CDR3 is CASSSLGNQPQHF. The CDR3 DNA reads TGTGCCAGCAGTTCCCTCGGAAACCAGCCCCAGCATTTT.

The rearrangement uses TRBV28 and TRBJ1-1; TRBD1 matches at 11 bases. CDR1 is MDHEN and CDR2 is SYDVKM in the germline V gene. V shed 4 bases and J 5 bases; nucleotides not matched to a gene: 6. CDR3 length: 15 amino acids. The CDR3 sequence: CASSSWTGGFTEAFF. The CDR3 DNA reads TGTGCCAGCAGTTCCTGGACAGGGGGCTTTACTGAAGCTTTCTTT.

This clonotype was counted a few times. The CDR3 loop is CASSSAGGANVLTF. The CDR3 DNA reads TGTGCCAGCAGTTCAGCGGGGGGGGCCAACGTCCTGACTTTC. The rearrangement uses TRBV6-5 and TRBJ2-6, with 7 bases aligning to TRBD2. Germline assignment: CDR1 MNHEY and CDR2 SVGAGI. The CDR3 sequence is 14 residues long. With 4 bases clipped from V and 4 bases from J, the junction kept 1 base outside the gene matches.

This clonotype has at least ten counts. The V gene is TRBV7-8, the J gene TRBJ2-1; 8 positions agree with TRBD2. The CDR3 is 16 residues long. V was clipped by 2 bases and J by 5 bases; unmatched bases: 8. CDR1 and CDR2 (germline): SGHVS, FQNEAQ. The CDR3 DNA reads TGTGCCAGCAGCTTATTGCTCGCGGGGGGCCACAATGAGCAGTTCTTC. It encodes CASSLLLAGGHNEQFF.

This rearrangement joins TRBV2 to TRBJ1-2; D may be TRBD1 (5 bases). V shed 5 bases and J shed 7 bases, with 17 bases lying between them. Per germline, CDR1 SNHLY and CDR2 FYNNEI. The CDR3 runs 14 residues. The CDR3 DNA reads as TGTGCCAGCAGTAACCTTGGGGGGGGTCGTGGCTACACCTTC. Translated: CASSNLGGGRGYTF.

The chain joins TRBV10-3 to TRBJ2-7; D may be TRBD2 (6 bases). Per germline, CDR1 ENHRY and CDR2 SYGVKD. Trimming shortened V by 4 bases and J by 6 bases, and 13 bases separated the two germline ends. The CDR3 length is 13 residues. The DNA of the CDR3 is TGTGCCATCAGTGTTGGCGGGACCCCCGAGCAGTACTTC. Amino acid sequence: CAISVGGTPEQYF.

The chain recombines TRBV20-1 with TRBJ1-6, with D possibly TRBD1 on 6 matching bases. The germline V and J ends were trimmed by 5 bases and 10 bases, with 21 bases remaining between them. The CDR3 loop spans 15 amino acids. Germline V gene lookup returns CDR1 DFQATT and CDR2 SNEGSKA (reference sequence). CDR3 region: CSAPERAGERSPLHF. DNA of the CDR3: TGCAGTGCTCCTGAGCGGGCAGGGGAGCGGTCACCCCTCCACTTT.

V is TRBV28 and J is TRBJ1-2; D call uncertain. Germline values: CDR1 MDHEN, CDR2 SYDVKM. The ends were cut back, 5 bases at V and 5 bases at J, with 9 bases in the middle. The CDR3 is 12 residues long. The DNA for the CDR3 is TGTGCCAGCAGTCCCGACAAATATGGCTACACCTTC. Amino acids: CASSPDKYGYTF.

This clonotype was recorded a few times. The chain employs TRBV6-5 and TRBJ2-7, with 8 nucleotides matching TRBD2. There are 15 residues in the CDR3. The trim removed 2 bases at V and 3 bases at J, leaving 6 bases unmatched. In germline, CDR1 is MNHEY, CDR2 SVGAGI. CDR3 coding DNA: TGTGCCAGCAGTTACGGTCCGGGAGGGAACTACGAGCAGTACTTC. This codes for CASSYGPGGNYEQYF.

In this sample, this clonotype turned up a few times. The chain recombines TRBV7-3 with TRBJ2-1; tentatively, D is TRBD1 or TRBD2 (5 bases each). Germline V gene data show CDR1 as SGHTA and CDR2 as FQGTGA. V was pared by 5 bases and J by 2 bases, with 13 bases between. The CDR3 length is 15 residues. The CDR3 reads CASSEWDAPYNEQFF. CDR3 nucleotides: TGTGCCAGCAGCGAATGGGACGCCCCCTACAATGAGCAGTTCTTC.

This clonotype showed up just a few times. This chain joins TRBV18 and TRBJ2-1, with 12 bases fitting TRBD2. CDR1 is KGHSH and CDR2 is LQKENI in the germline V gene. V gave up 0 bases and J gave up 0 bases; unmatched junction bases: 6. This CDR3 contains 19 residues. The CDR3 spells CASSPPRLAGAGSYNEQFF. The DNA for the CDR3 is TGTGCCAGCTCACCACCGCGACTAGCGGGGGCCGGCTCCTACAATGAGCAGTTCTTC.

The chain is built from TRBV13 and TRBJ2-1, with 7 bases identical to TRBD2. Unmatched junction bases numbered 7, after V lost 1 base and J lost 1 base. The CDR3 runs 17 residues. The germline V gene encodes CDR1 PRHDT and CDR2 FYEKMQ (reference sequence). The DNA for the CDR3 is TGTGCCAGCAGCTTAGTAAAGCGGGGAAAGTCCTACAATGAGCAGTTCTTC. Encoded protein: CASSLVKRGKSYNEQFF.

This clonotype was counted at least ten times. V gene TRBV20-1 combines with J gene TRBJ1-5; the match to TRBD1 covers 8 bases. Germline trimming cut 0 bases from V and 3 bases from J; bases unmatched to any gene: 7. The CDR3 runs 16 residues. Germline V gene sequence: CDR1 DFQATT, CDR2 SNEGSKA (reference sequence). CDR3 sequence: CSARDLTGADNQPQHF. CDR3 nucleotides: TGCAGTGCTAGAGATCTGACAGGGGCAGACAATCAGCCCCAGCATTTT.

This clonotype was found once. The chain carries TRBV6-1 and TRBJ2-5; tentative D call: TRBD1 (6 bases). The CDR3 runs to 14 residues. Between the trimmed V and J ends, which lost 10 bases and 5 bases, there was a span of 20 bases. Germline-derived CDR1 and CDR2 are MNHNS and SASEGT. The CDR3 is CATRIQGGRETQYF. The DNA for the CDR3 is TGTGCCACCAGGATCCAAGGGGGTAGGGAGACCCAGTACTTC.

CDR3 region: CATGISRLAGLYNEQFF. The CDR3 nucleotides read TGTGCCACCGGCATTTCGAGACTAGCGGGTCTCTACAATGAGCAGTTCTTC. This rearrangement joins TRBV27 to TRBJ2-1; the match to TRBD2 covers 10 bases. Germline assignment: CDR1 MNHEY and CDR2 SMNVEV (reference sequence). This CDR3 region has 17 residues. Trimming took 10 bases from V and 3 from J; bases not matched to a gene: 15.

The table lists this clonotype with many counts. The rearrangement links TRBV7-2 to TRBJ1-1; 8 nucleotides line up with TRBD1. With 5 bases clipped from V and 0 bases from J, the junction kept 2 bases outside the gene matches. CDR1 SGHTA and CDR2 FQGNSA come from the germline V gene. The CDR3 loop spans 14 amino acids. In DNA, the CDR3 is TGTGCCAGCAGCCGGGACAGGTTGAACACTGAAGCTTTCTTT. Its protein is CASSRDRLNTEAFF.

The chain is built from TRBV30 and TRBJ2-7; D unclear. The germline V gene has CDR1 GTSNPN and CDR2 SVGIG (reference sequence). The CDR3 is 16 residues long. Trimming left V 0 bases short and J 0 bases short, with 15 bases between. CDR3 sequence: CAWSVRWAVSSYEQYF. CDR3 DNA sequence: TGTGCCTGGAGTGTAAGGTGGGCGGTGAGCTCCTACGAGCAGTACTTC.

This clonotype was picked up a small number of times. The V call is TRBV27, the J call TRBJ1-1; 9 bases align to TRBD1. V trimming: 6 bases; J trimming: 4 bases; junction bases outside the gene matches: 15. The germline V gene has CDR1 MNHEY and CDR2 SMNVEV (reference sequence). The CDR3 sequence is 17 residues long. This chain's CDR3 is CASSAGTGRVRGTEAFF. CDR3 coding DNA: TGTGCCAGCAGCGCCGGGACAGGGAGGGTCCGGGGCACTGAAGCTTTCTTT.

This chain uses TRBV28 with TRBJ2-7; D not resolved. The CDR3 length is 14 residues. The germline V and J ends were trimmed by 3 bases and 2 bases, with 11 bases remaining between them. Germline V gives CDR1 MDHEN, CDR2 SYDVKM. The CDR3 is CASSFYAGAYEQYF. CDR3 in DNA: TGTGCCAGCAGTTTCTACGCCGGAGCCTACGAGCAGTACTTC.

The chain links TRBV24-1 to TRBJ2-1; perhaps TRBD2 as D (5 bases). CDR3 size: 14 residues. Per germline, CDR1 KGHDR and CDR2 SFDVKD. V shed 3 bases and J shed 5 bases, with 10 bases lying between them. The DNA for the CDR3 is TGTGCCACCAGTGATCCTACTAGAGACAATGAGCAGTTCTTC. Its protein product is CATSDPTRDNEQFF.

The chain employs TRBV12-5 and TRBJ2-1; no reliable D call. Germline CDR1 LGHNT, CDR2 FRNRAP. V was cut by 0 bases and J by 6 bases, with 12 bases left in between. The CDR3 contains 15 residues. The CDR3 region is CASGLVKVSGNEQFF. CDR3 coding DNA: TGTGCTAGTGGTTTGGTAAAAGTATCAGGCAATGAGCAGTTCTTC.